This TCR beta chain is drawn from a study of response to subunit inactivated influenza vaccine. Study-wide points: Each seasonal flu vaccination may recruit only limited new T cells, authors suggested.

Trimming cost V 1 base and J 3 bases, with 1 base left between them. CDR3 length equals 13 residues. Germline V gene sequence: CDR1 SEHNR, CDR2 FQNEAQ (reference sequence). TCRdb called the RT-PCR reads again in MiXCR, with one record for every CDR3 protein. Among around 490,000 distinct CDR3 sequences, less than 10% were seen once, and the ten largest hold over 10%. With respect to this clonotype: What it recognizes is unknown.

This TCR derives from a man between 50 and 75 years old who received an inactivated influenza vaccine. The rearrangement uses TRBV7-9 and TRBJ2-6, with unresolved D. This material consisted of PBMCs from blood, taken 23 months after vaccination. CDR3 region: CASSLVGANVLTF. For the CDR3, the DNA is TGTGCCAGCAGCTTAGTTGGGGCCAACGTCCTGACTTTC.